The rows below give T cell receptor beta chains drawn from one sample of a study of blood T cell repertoires in COVID-19. Assay: immunoSEQ multiplex PCR; the TCRdb copy retains only in-frame clones and omits some. Among about 500,000 clones listed, 85% to 90% were seen once. The sequencing sample was made of peripheral blood. Source of these receptors: a woman in her forties or fifties with COVID-19, enrolled during active disease. Each CDR3 is given without its conserved first and last residue. Each record gives: J gene, V gene, CDR3 protein.

>TRBJ1-1|TRBV5-1
ASSLGLQNTEAF
>TRBJ2-7|TRBV13
ASSLRDSSYEQY
>TRBJ2-1|TRBV7-7
ASSPRVDGSSYNEQF
>TRBJ1-6|TRBV2
ASSEGTAAGRALH
>TRBJ1-1|TRBV18
ASSPSLQMNTEAF
>TRBJ1-2|TRBV15
ATSPTREGSLIGGYT
>TRBJ1-2|TRBV20-1
SASQQGNYGYT
>TRBJ1-2|TRBV11-2
ASSLRRASYGYT
>TRBJ1-4|TRBV18
ASSPKQGWGEKLF
>TRBJ2-2|TRBV2
ARRTDNTGELF